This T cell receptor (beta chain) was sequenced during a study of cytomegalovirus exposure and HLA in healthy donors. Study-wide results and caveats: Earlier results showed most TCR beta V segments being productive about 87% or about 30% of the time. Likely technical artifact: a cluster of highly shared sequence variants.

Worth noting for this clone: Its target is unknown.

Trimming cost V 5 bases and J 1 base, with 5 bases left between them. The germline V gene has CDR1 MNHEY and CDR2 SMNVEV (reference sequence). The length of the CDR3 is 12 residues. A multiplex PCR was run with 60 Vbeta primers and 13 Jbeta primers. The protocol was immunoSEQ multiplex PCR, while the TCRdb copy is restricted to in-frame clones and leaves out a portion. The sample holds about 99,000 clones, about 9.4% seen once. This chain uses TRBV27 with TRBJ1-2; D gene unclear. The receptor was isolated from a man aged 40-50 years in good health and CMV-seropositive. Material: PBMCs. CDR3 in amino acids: CASSRYNYGYTF. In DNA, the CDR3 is TGTGCCAGCAGTCGGTATAACTATGGCTACACCTTC.